These 19 T cell receptor beta chains came from one sample sequenced in a study of OX40 agonist ivuxolimab in advanced cancers. Using immunoSEQ multiplex PCR, the repertoire was profiled, and TCRdb retains in-frame clones only, with some absent. The sample has approximately 100,000 clones, about nine tenths seen once; the top ten hold 0.48%. The sample consisted of CD4+ or CD8+ T cells sorted from blood, taken in a trial of the OX40 agonist ivuxolimab. The origin of the receptors is an adult with an advanced solid tumor such as melanoma, head and neck, liver or kidney cancer.

J is TRBJ1-2 and V is TRBV6-5, with 12 positions matching TRBD1. With V trimmed by 8 bases and J by 3 bases, 7 bases remained unmatched. The germline V gene has CDR1 MNHEY and CDR2 SVGAGI. The CDR3 is 15 residues long. CDR3 DNA sequence: TGTGCCAGCCGGGACAGGGGGCGTCTTGACTATGGCTACACCTTC. Amino acid sequence: CASRDRGRLDYGYTF.

The gene calls are TRBV5-8 and TRBJ1-5, with TRBD1 as a possible D gene (6 bases). The V gene lost 4 bases and the J gene lost 4 bases, with 9 bases spanning the gap. The germline gives CDR1 SGHTS, CDR2 YDEGEE. The CDR3 has 13 amino acids. Here the CDR3 DNA reads TGTGCCAGCAGCCTCGACAGGAATCAGCCCCAGCATTTT. Its protein is CASSLDRNQPQHF. The full variable domain, rest sourced from reference TRBV5-8 and TRBJ1-5, is EAGVTQSPTHLIKTRGQQATLRCSPISGHTSVYWYQQALGLGLQFLLWYDEGEERNRGNFPPRFSGRQFPNYSSELNVNALELEDSALYLCASSLDRNQPQHFGDGTRLSIL.

The chain joins TRBV6-1 to TRBJ2-2, with a weak D call TRBD2 (6 bases). Germline loops: CDR1 MNHNS, CDR2 SASEGT. This CDR3 comprises 15 residues. V was cut by 2 bases and J by 5 bases, with 12 bases left in between. CDR3 residues: CASSERVRGTGELFF. The CDR3 coding sequence is TGTGCCAGCAGTGAACGGGTACGGGGGACCGGGGAGCTGTTTTTT.

The sample holds one count of this clone. This rearrangement joins TRBV28 to TRBJ1-1; D unresolved. The V end lost 3 bases, the J end lost 3 bases, and 8 bases lay between the germline ends. The CDR3 has 13 amino acids. Looked up from germline, CDR1 is MDHEN and CDR2 is SYDVKM. The CDR3 loop reads CASSLNRHTEAFF. Written as DNA, the CDR3 is TGTGCCAGCAGTTTGAATCGCCACACTGAAGCTTTCTTT.

The gene calls are TRBV4-1 and TRBJ1-4; D gene ambiguous. The CDR3 covers 14 residues. With 0 bases removed from V and 8 bases from J, the gap between germline ends came to 10 bases. Germline assignment: CDR1 MGHRA and CDR2 YSYEKL. The CDR3 sequence: CASSQEEGNEKLFF. CDR3 nucleotide sequence: TGCGCCAGCAGCCAAGAAGAGGGAAACGAAAAACTGTTTTTT.

This chain links TRBV27 with TRBJ1-5; the match to TRBD1 covers 12 bases. With 4 bases clipped from V and 6 bases from J, the junction kept 10 bases outside the gene matches. This CDR3 contains 17 residues. Germline V lookup: CDR1 MNHEY, CDR2 SMNVEV (reference sequence). The DNA for the CDR3 is TGTGCCAGCAGTTCGTCCGGGACAGGGGGCGCCTTTCAGCCCCAGCATTTT. It specifies CASSSSGTGGAFQPQHF.

The rearrangement uses TRBV19 and TRBJ1-5; no firm D call. V shed 6 bases and J shed 2 bases, with 14 bases lying between them. Germline CDR1 reads LNHDA; CDR2 reads SQIVND (reference sequence). This CDR3 comprises 15 residues. Written as DNA, the CDR3 is TGTGCCAGTAGAGGCTCCGACCGGGGCAATCAGCCCCAGCATTTT. Translating gives CASRGSDRGNQPQHF.

This clone was picked up one time. J is TRBJ2-3 and V is TRBV10-3; tentatively, D is TRBD1 or TRBD2 (5 bases each). The CDR3 length is 14 residues. Trimming cost V 4 bases and J 1 base, with 9 bases left between them. Germline loops: CDR1 ENHRY, CDR2 SYGVKD. The CDR3 is CAISGGRGTDTQYF. CDR3 in DNA: TGTGCCATCAGTGGGGGACGGGGCACAGATACGCAGTATTTT.

The chain couples TRBV10-2 to TRBJ2-7, with D perhaps assigned TRBD1 or TRBD2 (6 bases each). This CDR3 has 14 residues. The germline V and J ends were trimmed by 2 bases and 4 bases, with 12 bases remaining between them. From germline, CDR1 is WSHSY and CDR2 SAAADI. CDR3: CASSERGVQYEQYF. As DNA, the CDR3 is TGCGCCAGCAGTGAGAGGGGGGTTCAATACGAGCAGTACTTC.

The chain couples TRBV10-3 to TRBJ2-7; D unclear. V was clipped by 8 bases and J by 1 base, with 9 bases between them. CDR1 and CDR2 from the germline V gene are ENHRY and SYGVKD. This CDR3 has 12 residues. CDR3: CAIGVGSYEQYF. The CDR3 DNA sequence: TGTGCCATCGGTGTAGGGTCCTACGAGCAGTACTTC.

The chain is built from TRBV19 and TRBJ2-2; no definite D call. V was shortened by 0 bases and J by 4 bases, with 3 bases between the two germline ends. The CDR3 length is 13 residues. Looked up from germline, CDR1 is LNHDA and CDR2 is SQIVND (reference sequence). This CDR3 is CASSIEPTGELFF. In nucleotides, the CDR3 is TGTGCCAGTAGTATAGAACCCACCGGGGAGCTGTTTTTT.

This chain's CDR3 is CASSLGGINTGELFF. In DNA form, the CDR3 reads TGTGCCAGCAGCTTAGGTGGGATAAACACCGGGGAGCTGTTTTTT. The rearrangement uses TRBV7-2 and TRBJ2-2; D unclear. Trimming stripped 1 base from V and 2 bases from J, with 8 bases between. Germline V CDR1 and CDR2: SGHTA, FQGNSA. This CDR3 has 15 amino acids.

The V and J genes are TRBV18 and TRBJ2-2; either TRBD1 or TRBD2 may fit D (6 bases each). CDR3 length equals 17 residues. The germline V and J ends were trimmed by 3 bases and 5 bases, with 19 bases remaining between them. Germline V CDR1 and CDR2: KGHSH, LQKENI. The CDR3 bases are TGTGCCAGCTCACCCCTATTTGGCCAGGGGAGGACCGGGGAGCTGTTTTTT. It specifies CASSPLFGQGRTGELFF.

The rearrangement links TRBV28 to TRBJ1-5; TRBD1 might be the D (6 bases). The V end lost 3 bases, the J end lost 3 bases, and 15 bases lay between the germline ends. Germline V gene lookup returns CDR1 MDHEN and CDR2 SYDVKM. CDR3 size: 16 residues. The CDR3 here is CASSFTHRVTNQPQHF. DNA of the CDR3: TGTGCCAGCAGTTTTACCCACAGGGTTACCAATCAGCCCCAGCATTTT.

The chain employs TRBV18 and TRBJ2-5; TRBD1 is a possible D gene (6 bases). Germline V CDR1 and CDR2: KGHSH, LQKENI. The CDR3 has 15 residues. The germline V and J ends were trimmed by 5 bases and 5 bases, with 18 bases remaining between them. CDR3: CASSGPGTTEETQYF. DNA of the CDR3: TGTGCCAGCTCAGGGCCCGGGACAACGGAGGAGACCCAGTACTTC.

The rearrangement joins TRBV19 to TRBJ1-6; D gene ambiguous. The V gene lost 9 bases and the J gene lost 7 bases, with 13 bases spanning the gap. This CDR3 has 13 residues. From germline, CDR1 is LNHDA and CDR2 SQIVND (reference sequence). The CDR3: CASTFSGNSPLHF. The CDR3 DNA follows: TGTGCCAGCACATTTTCGGGCAATTCACCCCTCCACTTT.

The genes are TRBV28 and TRBJ2-1; 9 positions match TRBD2. CDR1 and CDR2 from the germline V gene are MDHEN and SYDVKM. CDR3 length: 16 amino acids. Germline trimming cut 5 bases from V and 1 base from J; bases unmatched to any gene: 6. Here the CDR3 reads CASSPPAGGSYNEQFF. The CDR3 DNA reads as TGTGCCAGCAGTCCTCCCGCGGGGGGGTCCTACAATGAGCAGTTCTTC. Full variable domain (remainder filled in from reference TRBV28 and TRBJ2-1): DVKVTQSSRYLVKRTGEKVFLECVQDMDHENMFWYRQDPGLGLRLIYFSYDVKMKEKGDIPEGYSVSREKKERFSLILESASTNQTSMYLCASSPPAGGSYNEQFFGPGTRLTVL.

The V and J genes are TRBV5-5 and TRBJ1-5, with D possibly matching TRBD1 (6 bases). The germline V gene has CDR1 SGHKS and CDR2 YYEKEE (reference sequence). CDR3 length: 16 residues. Trimming shortened V by 1 base and J by 5 bases, and 16 bases separated the two germline ends. The CDR3 nucleotides are TGTGCCAGCAGCTTGCGGCAGGGGAATCCCTATCAGCCCCAGCATTTT. This codes for CASSLRQGNPYQPQHF.

This chain joins TRBV6-5 and TRBJ1-2; the match to TRBD1 covers 11 bases. Losses at the gene ends were 3 bases for V and 6 bases for J; bases not matched to a gene: 9. Germline V gene lookup returns CDR1 MNHEY and CDR2 SVGAGI. This CDR3 spans 16 amino acids. CDR3 DNA sequence: TGTGCCAGCAGTTATGCCTGGACAGGGGGCAGAGATGGCTACACCTTC. This sequence encodes CASSYAWTGGRDGYTF.